Listed below are T cell receptor beta chains from one sample, sequenced in a study of Ad26.COV2.S vaccination and SARS-CoV-2 variants. Assay used: immunoSEQ multiplex PCR; TCRdb lists only in-frame clones, some missing. The table shows around 380,000 clones, with around nine tenths occurring only once. Sequenced here: peripheral blood, sampled in a trial of Ad26.COV2.S vaccine versus placebo. The receptors were gathered from a person between 18 and 59 years old who received the Ad26.COV2.S COVID-19 vaccine or a placebo. Both conserved end residues are part of each CDR3.

CASSPGAGGWTQYF | TRBJ2-5 | TRBV2
CASSLSGNNIDEQYF | TRBJ2-7 | TRBV5-1
CASSPNALTGLRGNTIYF | TRBJ1-3 | TRBV18
CASSEGLSYEQYF | TRBJ2-7 | TRBV10-1
CASSPMERGSGYTF | TRBJ1-2 | TRBV18
CSALNQGSTEAFF | TRBJ1-1 | TRBV29-1
CASTPTLMGTEAFF | TRBJ1-1 | TRBV19
CAISQDSYTEAFF | TRBJ1-1 | TRBV10-3
CASSHGQGADLSTDTQYF | TRBJ2-3 | TRBV4-1
CASSLVPHFVGYTF | TRBJ1-2 | TRBV7-9
CASSYKEVDTEAFF | TRBJ1-1 | TRBV6-2/TRBV6-3
CASSLNTAETQYF | TRBJ2-5 | TRBV5-1
CASMFTGTYEQYF | TRBJ2-7 | TRBV2
CASSNDLGRSFYTF | TRBJ1-2 | TRBV7-2
CATRRDSQISPLHF | TRBJ1-6 | TRBV19
CASGLAGGGAYGGYTF | TRBJ1-2 | TRBV12-5
CASSKGIGPTYGYTF | TRBJ1-2 | TRBV21-1
CASSFDGENTGELFF | TRBJ2-2 | TRBV11-3
CASSQRTAEKLFF | TRBJ1-4 | TRBV18
CASSEAVDRGWTEAFF | TRBJ1-1 | TRBV6-1
CASSFPVAGGDEQFF | TRBJ2-1 | TRBV28